This TCR beta chain was recorded in a study of PD-L1 blockade in urothelial cancer. About the research overall: Prior chemotherapy ranged from 0 to 3 regimens per patient. Once treatment had started, blood was analyzed at 3 weeks (second dose) and again at 6 weeks.

The table came from immunoSEQ multiplex PCR; TCRdb's copy has only in-frame clones and leaves some out. The table shows about 95,000 clones, with 87% occurring only once. The study's findings and limits: At 3 weeks on treatment, tumor-associated clones expanded more with durable benefit.

There are 14 residues in the CDR3. V dropped 3 bases and J dropped 0 bases, with 9 bases sitting between them. CDR1 is LNHDA, CDR2 SQIVND, per germline (reference sequence). On this clone itself: What it binds is not known.

Time point noted: pretreatment peripheral blood. The chain couples TRBV19 to TRBJ2-7; no definite D call. The sequence was obtained from a man between 60 and 75 years old with urothelial cancer. The sample in question was PBMCs, obtained around atezolizumab (anti-PD-L1) treatment. CDR3 bases: TGTGCCAGTAGTATTCGACTGGACTCCTACGAGCAGTACTTC. The encoded protein is CASSIRLDSYEQYF.